The 29 T cell receptor beta chains in this list originate from one sample, sequenced in a study of T cells in Graves' hyperthyroidism and ophthalmopathy (dated by TCRdb to about 2019). The protocol used for the library was multiplex PCR. The instrument given in TCRdb is Illumina HiSeq 2000. The TCR beta CDR3 regions were amplified from RNA transcripts. The TCR CDR3 was subjected to a first round of RT-PCR using the HTBI primer set and the Qiagen OneStep RT-PCR kit. The public reads were run again by TCRdb, first through fastp at Q25 and then through MiXCR, and only productive beta chains were kept. Entries are consolidated by CDR3 protein sequence, retaining the most common genes and DNA. The sample contains approximately 400,000 distinct CDR3 sequences, around 14% of them found a single time. Roughly 7.4% of the sample is in the top ten clones. The sample taken for sequencing was blood. These TCRs come from a woman between 18 and 29 years old with Graves' hyperthyroidism.

This clonotype was seen repeatedly, ten times or more. V usage is TRBV12-3 or TRBV12-4 and J usage is TRBJ1-2, with 7 positions matching TRBD1. CDR3 length equals 11 residues. J was trimmed by 8 bases and V by 4 bases; bases with no gene match: 1. CDR3: CASSSRGGYTF. The CDR3 nucleotides are TGTGCCAGCAGTTCCAGGGGGGGCTACACCTTC.

The V and J genes are TRBV9 and TRBJ2-3, with 10 bases that match TRBD2. Germline V gene lookup returns CDR1 SGDLS and CDR2 YYNGEE. This CDR3 comprises 15 residues. J gave up 3 bases and V 3 bases, and 4 bases lay outside the gene matches. CDR3 nucleotides: TGTGCCAGCAGCGAAGCGGGGGGGCAAACAGATACGCAGTATTTT. As protein: CASSEAGGQTDTQYF.

This clonotype was seen repeatedly, ten times or more. This CDR3 is CASSPTAGEKLFF. Here the CDR3 DNA reads TGTGCCAGCAGCCCGACTGCAGGGGAAAAACTGTTTTTT. The chain links TRBV7-2 to TRBJ1-4; D is possibly TRBD1 (5 bases). This CDR3 region has 13 residues. Germline V gives CDR1 SGHTA, CDR2 FQGNSA. The germline V and J ends were trimmed by 5 bases and 8 bases, with 12 bases remaining between them.

This clonotype was observed at least ten times. The chain has TRBV12-3 or TRBV12-4 and TRBJ2-3; D gene unclear. The V and J ends lost 5 bases and 4 bases respectively, with 7 bases between them. The CDR3 loop spans 12 amino acids. The CDR3 reads CASSRAADTQYF. The CDR3 bases are TGTGCCAGCAGTCGGGCCGCAGATACGCAGTATTTT.

This clonotype was seen only once. This chain links TRBV28 with TRBJ1-2; 8 nucleotides line up with TRBD1. In germline, CDR1 is MDHEN, CDR2 SYDVKM. Losses at the gene ends were 2 bases for V and 7 bases for J; bases not matched to a gene: 9. The CDR3 contains 15 residues. CDR3 region: CASSLPHWTGSGYTF. The CDR3 bases are TGTGCCAGCAGTTTACCTCATTGGACAGGGAGTGGCTACACCTTC.

With regard to this clonotype: Being one base from a much bigger clone, this may be a read error. This is likely a read error, given that the CDR3 carries no conserved phenylalanine or tryptophan at its end. The J gene is TRBJ1-1, the V gene TRBV10-3, with a tentative D call TRBD1 (6 bases). The CDR3 extends over 13 amino acids. V lost 6 bases to trimming and J lost 1 base, with 9 bases between them. Per germline, CDR1 ENHRY and CDR2 SYGVKD. This CDR3 is CAIRRTANTEAFS. DNA of the CDR3: TGTGCCATCAGACGGACAGCGAACACTGAAGCTTTCTCT.

As concerns this clonotype: At one of its ends the junction is not consistent with the germline gene, which may arise from a read error. The chain combines TRBV11-2 with TRBJ2-1; D ambiguous. Per the germline V gene, CDR1 is SGHAT and CDR2 is FQNNGV. CDR3 size: 13 residues. The CDR3 here is CASSLDSYNGQFF. In DNA form, the CDR3 reads TGTGCCAGCAGCTTAGACTCCTACAATGGGCAGTTCTTC. The complete variable domain, with remaining parts taken from reference TRBV11-2 and TRBJ2-1, reads EAGVAQSPRYKIIEKRQSVAFWCNPISGHATLYWYQQILGQGPKLLIQFQNNGVVDDSQLPKDRFSAERLKGVDSTLKIQPAKLEDSAVYLCASSLDSYNGQFFGPGTRLTVL.

The chain couples TRBV2 to TRBJ2-3; the match to TRBD2 covers 14 bases. Germline CDR1 reads SNHLY; CDR2 reads FYNNEI. Trimming at V came to 7 bases and at J to 1 base, leaving 7 bases not matched to a gene. The CDR3 is 17 amino acids. CDR3 sequence: CASKAGLAGGGTDTQYF. The CDR3 DNA follows: TGTGCCAGCAAGGCCGGACTAGCGGGGGGAGGCACAGATACGCAGTATTTT.

This clonotype was counted between two and nine times. As DNA, the CDR3 is TGTGCCAGCAGTTTCGGCAGGGGAAGCTCTGGGGCCAACGTCCTGACTTTC. Translated, it gives CASSFGRGSSGANVLTF. The chain employs TRBV27 and TRBJ2-6; tentative D call: TRBD1 (6 bases). Germline V gene lookup returns CDR1 MNHEY and CDR2 SMNVEV (reference sequence). This CDR3 comprises 17 residues. V was pared by 3 bases and J by 0 bases, with 12 bases between.

J is TRBJ2-7 and V is TRBV19, with TRBD2 matching 7 bases. The CDR3 length is 15 residues. From germline, CDR1 is LNHDA and CDR2 SQIVND (reference sequence). After removal of 4 bases from V and 4 bases from J, the junction contained 10 bases not matched to a gene. The CDR3 coding sequence is TGTGCCAGTAGTAAAGGGGCGGGAGTGAGTTACGAGCAGTACTTC. As protein: CASSKGAGVSYEQYF.

A remark on this clonotype: A much larger clone lies a single base off, so this may be a read error. The gene calls are TRBV27 and TRBJ2-1; D may be TRBD2 (6 bases). The V gene's germline CDR1 is MNHEY and CDR2 SMNVEV (reference sequence). This CDR3 has 17 residues. CDR3 sequence: CTSSLRKLATSYNEQFF. Here the CDR3 DNA reads TGTACCAGCAGTTTACGGAAACTAGCTACGTCCTACAATGAGCAGTTCTTC.

The V gene is TRBV2, the J gene TRBJ2-1; D is uncertain. CDR3 length: 15 residues. The V end lost 7 bases, the J end lost 0 bases, and 13 bases lay between the germline ends. Per the germline V gene, CDR1 is SNHLY and CDR2 is FYNNEI. CDR3 sequence (DNA): TGTGCCAGCATTTTTACTCCGACCTCCTACAATGAGCAGTTCTTC. It codes for CASIFTPTSYNEQFF.

This clonotype was recorded many times. J is TRBJ2-5 and V is TRBV7-2; 11 positions match TRBD1. V lost 5 bases to trimming and J lost 7 bases; unmatched junction nucleotides: 15. CDR1 is SGHTA and CDR2 is FQGNSA in the germline V gene. This CDR3 spans 17 amino acids. The CDR3 nucleotides are TGTGCCAGCAGCGCCCGTACCCCGGGACAGGGGGGAGGGACCCAGTACTTC. This translates into CASSARTPGQGGGTQYF.

In its sample, this clonotype was seen many times. This chain links TRBV28 with TRBJ1-3; D not certain. The germline CDR1 and CDR2 sequences are MDHEN and SYDVKM. The V end was cut by 3 bases, the J end by 4 bases, with 4 bases between. This CDR3 has 12 amino acids. The CDR3 spells CASSFKGNTIYF. As DNA, the CDR3 is TGTGCCAGCAGTTTTAAGGGAAACACCATATATTTT.

This clonotype came up many times. The chain uses TRBV20-1 and TRBJ2-7; the D gene is possibly TRBD2 (5 bases). The ends were cut back, 3 bases at V and 5 bases at J, with 11 bases in the middle. The CDR3 totals 12 residues. Germline assignment: CDR1 DFQATT and CDR2 SNEGSKA (reference sequence). CDR3: CSASGIGNEQYF. CDR3 DNA sequence: TGCAGTGCTAGCGGGATAGGAAACGAGCAGTACTTC.

This clonotype was detected ten times or more. This chain uses TRBV5-6 with TRBJ2-3; perhaps TRBD1 as D (6 bases). This CDR3 comprises 14 residues. Germline V gene lookup returns CDR1 SGHDT and CDR2 YYEEEE. V was cut by 4 bases and J by 6 bases, with 15 bases left in between. Here the CDR3 DNA reads TGTGCCAGCAGCCGGGACACCCGTCGGGATACGCAGTATTTT. This codes for CASSRDTRRDTQYF.

Notes on this clonotype: A much larger clonotype is one base distant, so this may be a read error. The rearrangement uses TRBV2 and TRBJ1-5; D not certain. CDR1 is SNHLY, CDR2 FYNNEI, per germline. The CDR3 is 15 residues long. For the CDR3, the DNA is TGTGCCAGCAGTGACTCTTCGGCTTTCAATCAGCCCCGGCATTTT. Its translation: CASSDSSAFNQPRHF.

DNA for the CDR3: TGTGCCAGCAGCTTGGGGGTAGCGGGCTCCTACGAGCAGTACTTC. Its protein product is CASSLGVAGSYEQYF. The chain employs TRBV5-5 and TRBJ2-7, with 7 bases identical to TRBD2. Germline lookup yields CDR1 SGHKS and CDR2 YYEKEE (reference sequence). This CDR3 contains 15 residues. Trimming at V came to 0 bases and at J to 0 bases, leaving 3 bases not matched to a gene.

This clonotype was seen many times. The V gene is TRBV7-2, the J gene TRBJ2-7, with 7 nucleotides matching TRBD2. The CDR3 loop spans 14 amino acids. CDR1 and CDR2 from the germline V gene are SGHTA and FQGNSA. Losses at the gene ends were 1 base for V and 1 base for J; bases not matched to a gene: 1. The CDR3 DNA sequence: TGTGCCAGCAGCTTAGGCGGGGGATCCTACGAGCAGTACTTC. Its translation: CASSLGGGSYEQYF.

This clonotype was seen at least ten times. The chain joins TRBV6-1 to TRBJ1-1; D unresolved. Trimming left V 7 bases short and J 0 bases short, with 12 bases between. Germline V CDR1 and CDR2: MNHNS, SASEGT. This CDR3 is built from 14 residues. The CDR3 DNA reads TGTGCCAGCACGGGTCACAGCATGAACACTGAAGCTTTCTTT. Its translation: CASTGHSMNTEAFF.

This clonotype was detected many times. The V gene is TRBV7-8, the J gene TRBJ2-3; 10 bases are a match to TRBD1. CDR1 and CDR2 (germline): SGHVS, FQNEAQ. The ends lost 1 base at V and 2 bases at J; junction bases unmatched: 9. This CDR3 comprises 18 residues. In nucleotides, the CDR3 is TGTGCCAGCAGCTTAGGGTACCCGGGACAGGGGTACACAGATACGCAGTATTTT. Protein product: CASSLGYPGQGYTDTQYF.

There are a few counts of this clonotype. With a much larger clone just one base away, this may be a read error. The V gene is TRBV11-2, the J gene TRBJ1-4, with a possible D match to TRBD1 (5 bases). V lost 2 bases to trimming and J lost 2 bases, with 15 bases between them. CDR1 SGHAT and CDR2 FQNNGV come from the germline V gene. This CDR3 is 17 amino acids long. CDR3 sequence (DNA): TGTGCCAGCAGCTTATGGGCCCCGGGGCCGACTAATGAAAAACTGTTTTTT. This codes for CASSLWAPGPTNEKLFF.

This clonotype was detected ten times or more. The V call is TRBV5-1, the J call TRBJ2-3, with D uncertain. Germline CDR1 and CDR2: SGHRS and YFSETQ. The CDR3 is 17 amino acids. V was shortened by 1 base and J by 0 bases, with 15 bases between the two germline ends. The CDR3 nucleotides are TGCGCCAGCAGCTTGCACGTGAAGGTCCGGAGCACAGATACGCAGTATTTT. This gives the protein CASSLHVKVRSTDTQYF.

This clonotype was counted only a few times. This sequence joins TRBV7-2 and TRBJ1-1; the match to TRBD1 covers 8 bases. Trimming cost V 5 bases and J 1 base; bases outside gene matches: 6. CDR3 length: 15 residues. Germline-derived CDR1 and CDR2 are SGHTA and FQGNSA. CDR3 coding DNA: TGTGCCAGCAGCACGGACAGGGCCACGAACACTGAAGCTTTCTTT. Protein product: CASSTDRATNTEAFF.

At least ten counts were recorded for this clonotype. The J gene is TRBJ2-7, the V gene TRBV7-9; 10 bases agree with TRBD1. The CDR3 spans 17 residues. Trimming took 2 bases from V and 6 from J; bases not matched to a gene: 13. In germline, CDR1 is SEHNR, CDR2 FQNEAQ (reference sequence). CDR3 nucleotide sequence: TGTGCCAGCAGCTTAAACCCCTGGGGACAGGGGAGAGGCGAGCAGTACTTC. Translation gives CASSLNPWGQGRGEQYF.

This clonotype was detected ten times or more. V usage is TRBV5-5 and J usage is TRBJ1-2; D might be TRBD1 (5 bases). Germline-derived CDR1 and CDR2 are SGHKS and YYEKEE (reference sequence). Trimming removed 3 bases at V and 7 bases at J, with 10 bases between. The CDR3 extends over 12 amino acids. CDR3 protein: CASSWQGPGYTF. The DNA of the CDR3 is TGTGCCAGCAGCTGGCAGGGTCCTGGCTACACCTTC.

Here the CDR3 DNA reads TGTGCCAGCAGCGTAGTCGGGACAGAGAACACTGAAGCTTTCTTT. Residues: CASSVVGTENTEAFF. The chain couples TRBV9 to TRBJ1-1, with 7 bases lining up with TRBD1. Germline CDR1 SGDLS, CDR2 YYNGEE. The CDR3 has 15 residues. The V gene end was trimmed by 0 bases and the J gene end by 1 base; junction bases not matched to a gene: 3.

This clonotype came up many times. One junction end disagrees with the germline gene, perhaps due to a read error. The chain has TRBV7-7 and TRBJ2-1; TRBD2 agrees at 8 bases. This CDR3 region has 15 residues. The germline V gene encodes CDR1 SSHAT and CDR2 FNYEAQ (reference sequence). The CDR3 bases are TGTGCTAGCAGCTTTGGGCGGGAGGCCCACAATGAGCAGTTCTTC. This translates into CASSFGREAHNEQFF.

This clonotype has a count of ten or more. The rearrangement uses TRBV7-8 and TRBJ2-7; D gene unclear. The CDR3 has 15 residues. The V and J ends lost 4 bases and 6 bases respectively, with 19 bases between them. The germline V gene encodes CDR1 SGHVS and CDR2 FQNEAQ. CDR3 coding DNA: TGTGCCAGCAGCTCCTTCTACGACAACCCGTCCGAGCAGTACTTC. Amino acids: CASSSFYDNPSEQYF.